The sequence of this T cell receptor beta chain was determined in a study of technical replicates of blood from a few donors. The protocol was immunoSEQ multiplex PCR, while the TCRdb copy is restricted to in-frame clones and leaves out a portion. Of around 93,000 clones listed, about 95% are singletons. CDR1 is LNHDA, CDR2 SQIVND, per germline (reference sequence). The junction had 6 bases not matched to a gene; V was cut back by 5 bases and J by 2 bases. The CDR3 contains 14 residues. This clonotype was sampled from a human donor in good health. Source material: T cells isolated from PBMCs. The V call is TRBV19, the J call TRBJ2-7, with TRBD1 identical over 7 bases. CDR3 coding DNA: TGTGCCAGTAGTCCCAAACAGGGGACCTACGAGCAGTACTTC. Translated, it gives CASSPKQGTYEQYF.